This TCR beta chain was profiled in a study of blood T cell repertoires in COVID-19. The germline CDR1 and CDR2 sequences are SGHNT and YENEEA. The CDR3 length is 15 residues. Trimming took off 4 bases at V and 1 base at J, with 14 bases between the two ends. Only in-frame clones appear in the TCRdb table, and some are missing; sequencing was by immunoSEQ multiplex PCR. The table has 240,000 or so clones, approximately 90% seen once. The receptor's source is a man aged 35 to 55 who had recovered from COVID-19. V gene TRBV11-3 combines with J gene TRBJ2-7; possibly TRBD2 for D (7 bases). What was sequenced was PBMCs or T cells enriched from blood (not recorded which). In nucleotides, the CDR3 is TGTGCCAGCAGCTGGGGCGGGGGCGCTTCCTACGAGCAGTACTTC. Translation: CASSWGGGASYEQYF.